Listed below are T cell receptor beta chains from one sample, sequenced in a study of blood T cell repertoires in COVID-19. Sequencing used immunoSEQ multiplex PCR; TCRdb keeps in-frame clones, though not all of them. In the table there are fewer than 250,000 clones, 80% to 90% of which are singletons. The specimen was peripheral blood. Receptors originate from a woman aged 50 to 60 with acute or convalescent COVID-19. The CDR3 runs from the conserved cysteine through the conserved F or W. Fields, in order: clone size, D gene, J gene, V gene, CDR3 DNA, CDR3 protein. The D gene is left open where the match is weak. Not every row has a clone size; where given, it reads once, few, many or a size class.

abundance: .
d_gene: TRBD2
j_gene: TRBJ2-1
v_gene: TRBV2
CDR3nt: TGTGCCAGCACCGGGGGGTACAATGAGCAGTTCTTC
CDR3aa: CASTGGYNEQFF

abundance: .
d_gene: .
j_gene: TRBJ1-1
v_gene: TRBV5-1
CDR3nt: TGCGCCAGCAGCTTCCAGGGTAGGGACACTGAAGCTTTCTTT
CDR3aa: CASSFQGRDTEAFF

abundance: .
d_gene: TRBD1
j_gene: TRBJ1-2
v_gene: TRBV29-1
CDR3nt: TGCAGCGTGGGGGACAGCTATGGCTACACCTTC
CDR3aa: CSVGDSYGYTF

abundance: .
d_gene: .
j_gene: TRBJ2-7
v_gene: TRBV11-3
CDR3nt: TGTGCCAGCAGCTTCGGGGAATTCTACGAGCAGTACTTC
CDR3aa: CASSFGEFYEQYF

abundance: .
d_gene: .
j_gene: TRBJ1-6
v_gene: TRBV5-1
CDR3nt: TGCGCCAGCAGCTTACAGGACCTCTCCTATAATTCACCCCTCCACTTT
CDR3aa: CASSLQDLSYNSPLHF

abundance: .
d_gene: .
j_gene: TRBJ1-1
v_gene: TRBV6-1
CDR3nt: TGTGCCAGCAGTGAAGCGACGGGGAACACTGAAGCTTTCTTT
CDR3aa: CASSEATGNTEAFF

abundance: once
d_gene: TRBD1
j_gene: TRBJ1-2
v_gene: TRBV5-1
CDR3nt: TGCGCCAGCAGCAGAATGGGACAGGGGACGACTATTGGCTACACCTTC
CDR3aa: CASSRMGQGTTIGYTF

abundance: .
d_gene: .
j_gene: TRBJ2-1
v_gene: TRBV11-3
CDR3nt: TGTGCCAGCAGATCCCCCGGACCCTCAGGGGCCGTATACAATGAGCAGTTCTTC
CDR3aa: CASRSPGPSGAVYNEQFF

abundance: .
d_gene: .
j_gene: TRBJ1-2
v_gene: TRBV4-3
CDR3nt: TGCGCCAGCAGTCAACAGGTTAACTATGGCTACACCTTC
CDR3aa: CASSQQVNYGYTF

abundance: .
d_gene: TRBD1
j_gene: TRBJ2-6
v_gene: TRBV5-8
CDR3nt: TGTGCCAGCAGCAGAAAAGCTGACAGGGGCGAGTCCGGGGCCAACGTCCTGACTTTC
CDR3aa: CASSRKADRGESGANVLTF

abundance: .
d_gene: .
j_gene: TRBJ2-1
v_gene: TRBV14
CDR3nt: TGTGCCAGCAGCCCCCTAGCCAATGGGATCGATGAGCAGTTCTTC
CDR3aa: CASSPLANGIDEQFF

abundance: .
d_gene: TRBD1
j_gene: TRBJ2-1
v_gene: TRBV24-1
CDR3nt: TGTGCCACCAGTGACGTGGGACAGGGTGCGGGCGATGAGCAGTTCTTC
CDR3aa: CATSDVGQGAGDEQFF

abundance: .
d_gene: .
j_gene: TRBJ1-2
v_gene: TRBV3-1/TRBV3-2
CDR3nt: TGTGCCAGCAGCCCGCAGGGGAACTATGGCTACACCTTC
CDR3aa: CASSPQGNYGYTF

abundance: .
d_gene: .
j_gene: TRBJ2-7
v_gene: TRBV25-1
CDR3nt: TGTGCCAGCAGTGTCTCAGGGGCGCAGTACTTC
CDR3aa: CASSVSGAQYF

abundance: .
d_gene: .
j_gene: TRBJ1-2
v_gene: TRBV11-2
CDR3nt: TGTGCCAGCAGCTTAACAGGGACCGGCTACACCTTC
CDR3aa: CASSLTGTGYTF

abundance: .
d_gene: TRBD1
j_gene: TRBJ1-2
v_gene: TRBV29-1
CDR3nt: TGCAGCGCTCACAGGGGGCTTAGCTATGGCTACACCTTC
CDR3aa: CSAHRGLSYGYTF

abundance: .
d_gene: TRBD2
j_gene: TRBJ2-3
v_gene: TRBV4-2
CDR3nt: TGTGCCAGCAGCCAAGGGACTAGCGGGGGAGTAGATACGCAGTATTTT
CDR3aa: CASSQGTSGGVDTQYF

abundance: .
d_gene: TRBD1
j_gene: TRBJ2-1
v_gene: TRBV7-9
CDR3nt: TGTGCCAGCAGCTCTTCAACAGGGGGTGGAGGAAACTACAATGAGCAGTTCTTC
CDR3aa: CASSSSTGGGGNYNEQFF

abundance: .
d_gene: .
j_gene: TRBJ1-1
v_gene: TRBV3-1/TRBV3-2
CDR3nt: TGTGCCAGCAGCGTACGGGGTACGCAAGCTTTCTTT
CDR3aa: CASSVRGTQAFF

abundance: .
d_gene: .
j_gene: TRBJ1-1
v_gene: TRBV12-3/TRBV12-4
CDR3nt: TGTGCCAGCAGTTTAGGAGAGGGCACTGAAGCTTTCTTT
CDR3aa: CASSLGEGTEAFF

abundance: .
d_gene: TRBD2
j_gene: TRBJ2-7
v_gene: TRBV2
CDR3nt: TGTGCCACCCAAGGGATAGCGGGGCCGCTCCTGGACGAGCAGTACTTC
CDR3aa: CATQGIAGPLLDEQYF

abundance: .
d_gene: .
j_gene: TRBJ1-1
v_gene: TRBV11-2
CDR3nt: TGTGCCAGCAGCTTCGGGGGAGGGTTCGGTGAAGCTTTCTTT
CDR3aa: CASSFGGGFGEAFF